This T cell receptor (beta chain) came from a study of metastatic and nonmetastatic thyroid tumors. Looking at the study overall: Repertoires were compared across blood and tumor or nodule tissue from malignant and benign thyroid patients. The study's findings and limits: The reported finding was significantly higher TCR beta diversity in malignant thyroid tumors relative to benign nodules, in blood and tumor.

Every patient was untreated before thyroid surgery. The CDR3 covers 12 residues. Germline CDR1 reads MNHNS; CDR2 reads SASEGT. In its sample, this clone was seen a few times. Its antigen is currently unknown. A read error may produce the germline difference seen at one junction end. Per the original data handling: Using the CDR3 differences seen across clinicopathological groups, the authors built a distant-metastasis classifier for papillary thyroid cancer, which was meant to discriminate distant-metastatic patients. TCRdb called clones again from the PCR reads with MiXCR. The V and J calls were not made by the authors but by TCRdb's processing. This sample has fewer than 10,000 clones, with around 40% found just once.

The TCR comes from a male donor with papillary thyroid cancer or a benign thyroid nodule (not recorded which). Some clones in this sample may be carry-over from other donors' samples. V gene TRBV6-1 combines with J gene TRBJ1-1, with TRBD1 matching over 8 bases. The material sequenced was tumor tissue. DNA of the CDR3: TGTGCCAGCAGCGATCCGACAGGGGCCGGACGTTTT. It translates to CASSDPTGAGRF.